One sample yielded the 14 T cell receptor beta chains listed below, sequenced in a study of blood T cells in healthy people across ages. Through a sample-barcoded 5' primer and a J-beta primer mix, a second PCR was run for roughly 6 to 11 cycles. TCRdb re-derived calls from the 5' RACE reads in MiXCR, one entry per CDR3 protein. The sample shows about 770,000 distinct CDR3 sequences, 40% to 50% of them seen only once. Sequences were obtained from blood. The receptor source for this set is a man between 60 and 70 years old in good health.

The J gene is TRBJ2-1, the V gene TRBV4-2, with unresolved D. Germline CDR1 reads LGHNA; CDR2 reads YNFKEQ. The germline V and J ends were trimmed by 1 base and 6 bases, with 10 bases remaining between them. The CDR3 totals 14 residues. CDR3: CASSQAIDGNEQFF. The CDR3 DNA reads TGTGCCAGCAGCCAAGCGATAGATGGCAATGAGCAGTTCTTC.

This clonotype was seen only a few times. V and J are TRBV3-1 and TRBJ2-1, with 11 bases identical to TRBD2. This CDR3 region has 16 residues. Germline trimming cut 3 bases from V and 9 bases from J; bases unmatched to any gene: 10. CDR1 and CDR2 from the germline V gene are LGHDT and YNNKEL (reference sequence). The CDR3: CASSQAIAGGPSEQFF. In nucleotides, the CDR3 is TGTGCCAGCAGCCAGGCAATAGCGGGGGGGCCGAGTGAGCAGTTCTTC.

The V gene is TRBV24-1, the J gene TRBJ2-5; perhaps TRBD2 as D (6 bases). V lost 3 bases and J 5 bases, leaving 12 bases between the germline ends. Germline CDR1 and CDR2: KGHDR and SFDVKD. The CDR3 consists of 14 residues. CDR3 bases: TGTGCCACCAGTGATGGTGATGCGGGGGAGACCCAGTACTTC. Translation gives CATSDGDAGETQYF.

The rearrangement joins TRBV12-3 or TRBV12-4 to TRBJ2-1, with D possibly matching TRBD2 (5 bases). This CDR3 has 15 residues. V lost 2 bases to trimming and J lost 2 bases, with 10 bases between them. The CDR3 DNA follows: TGTGCCAGCAGTTTATCCGGGATGACCTACAATGAGCAGTTCTTC. The encoded protein is CASSLSGMTYNEQFF.

This clonotype occurred a few times. J is TRBJ2-7 and V is TRBV6-2 or TRBV6-3, with D hard to call. Germline loops: CDR1 MNHEY, CDR2 SVGEGT. Trimming left V 8 bases short and J 0 bases short, with 14 bases between. The CDR3 covers 14 residues. CDR3 bases: TGTGCCAGCCGTCCCATCATTCTCTCCTACGAGCAGTACTTC. This gives the protein CASRPIILSYEQYF.

This clonotype has only a few counts. CDR3 sequence: CASGRLAGEETQYF. The CDR3 bases are TGTGCCAGCGGCAGACTAGCGGGGGAAGAGACCCAGTACTTC. V usage is TRBV6-2 or TRBV6-3 and J usage is TRBJ2-5; 12 bases align to TRBD2. V lost 8 bases and J lost 3; bases outside the gene matches: 4. The CDR3 is made up of 14 amino acids. Germline CDR1 reads MNHEY; CDR2 reads SVGEGT.

This chain connects TRBV4-1 to TRBJ1-2; no clear D gene. CDR1 MGHRA and CDR2 YSYEKL come from the germline V gene. V shed 0 bases and J shed 10 bases, with 6 bases lying between them. This CDR3 is 11 amino acids long. This chain's CDR3 is CASSQDYNYTF. As DNA, the CDR3 is TGCGCCAGCAGCCAAGATTACAACTACACCTTC.

This rearrangement joins TRBV6-5 to TRBJ1-2; D is perhaps TRBD1 (5 bases). Trimming cost V 4 bases and J 0 bases, with 12 bases left between them. The germline gives CDR1 MNHEY, CDR2 SVGAGI. The CDR3 sequence is 15 residues long. The CDR3 DNA is TGTGCCAGCAGTTCTCCCGGGGGTTCTAACTATGGCTACACCTTC. Encoded protein: CASSSPGGSNYGYTF.

The CDR3 DNA sequence: TGTGCCAGCAGTTTTGCAGGGTTTGGCTACACCTTC. Amino acid sequence: CASSFAGFGYTF. V gene TRBV28 combines with J gene TRBJ1-2, with D maybe TRBD1 (5 bases). V was clipped by 3 bases and J by 7 bases, with 9 bases between them. This CDR3 is built from 12 residues. Germline CDR1 is MDHEN and CDR2 is SYDVKM.

This chain joins TRBV7-2 and TRBJ1-2; no definite D call. CDR1 SGHTA and CDR2 FQGNSA come from the germline V gene. This CDR3 has 17 residues. V lost 6 bases and J lost 4, with 24 bases in between. CDR3 sequence: CASSPPGGRRGLYGYTF. CDR3 coding DNA: TGTGCCAGCAGTCCCCCCGGTGGCAGGCGAGGCCTCTATGGCTACACCTTC.

In its sample, this clonotype was seen once. The chain recombines TRBV3-1 with TRBJ1-1; 8 bases line up with TRBD1. The trim removed 4 bases at V and 7 bases at J, leaving 14 bases unmatched. In germline, CDR1 is LGHDT, CDR2 YNNKEL (reference sequence). The CDR3 has 16 residues. CDR3 amino acids: CASSPTVDRASLEAFF. The CDR3 DNA reads as TGTGCCAGCAGCCCCACAGTGGACAGGGCATCCCTTGAAGCTTTCTTT.

The chain uses TRBV7-2 and TRBJ2-1; tentative D call: TRBD1 (6 bases). The germline V gene encodes CDR1 SGHTA and CDR2 FQGNSA. V dropped 8 bases and J dropped 6 bases, with 20 bases sitting between them. The length of the CDR3 is 15 residues. In nucleotides, the CDR3 is TGTGCCAGCTTCACGCGGCAACAGGGTGGCAATGAGCAGTTCTTC. It encodes CASFTRQQGGNEQFF.

The sample holds a few counts of this clonotype. This chain uses TRBV28 with TRBJ2-3, with D possibly matching TRBD2 (5 bases). Germline loops: CDR1 MDHEN, CDR2 SYDVKM. The CDR3 spans 14 residues. V lost 5 bases to trimming and J lost 0 bases, with 9 bases between them. In nucleotides, the CDR3 is TGTGCCAGCAGTGTCCCGGGGAGCACAGATACGCAGTATTTT. Translation gives CASSVPGSTDTQYF.

The genes are TRBV20-1 and TRBJ1-6; a possible D gene is TRBD1 (6 bases). This CDR3 has 17 residues. The germline V and J ends were trimmed by 0 bases and 2 bases, with 14 bases remaining between them. Germline CDR1 DFQATT, CDR2 SNEGSKA (reference sequence). In nucleotides, the CDR3 is TGCAGTGCTAGAGATGAACAGGGTGGTGCCTATAATTCACCCCTCCACTTT. It yields the protein CSARDEQGGAYNSPLHF.